The 29 T cell receptor beta chains in this list originate from one sample, sequenced in a study of graft-versus-host responses after intestinal transplantation. These receptors' antigens are unknown. The repertoire was sequenced with immunoSEQ multiplex PCR; TCRdb's copy has only in-frame clones and lacks some. The sample includes approximately 90,000 clones, 85% to 95% of them seen just once. Sequencing was performed on unstimulated CD8+ T cells sorted from spleen or lymph node cells, taken before intestinal transplant. Receptors originate from a human donor who received an intestinal transplant.

This clone was observed a single time. The chain employs TRBV15 and TRBJ2-7; D may be TRBD2 (6 bases). Trimming left V 1 base short and J 1 base short, with 11 bases between. The CDR3 runs 15 residues. The V gene's germline CDR1 is LNHNV and CDR2 YYDKDF (reference sequence). CDR3 coding DNA: TGTGCCACCAGCAGAGGGGGCGGGGAATCCTACGAGCAGTACTTC. It encodes CATSRGGGESYEQYF.

The chain has TRBV5-8 and TRBJ1-1; tentatively, D is TRBD1 (5 bases). V dropped 1 base and J dropped 0 bases, with 10 bases sitting between them. The CDR3 spans 15 residues. Per germline, CDR1 SGHTS and CDR2 YDEGEE. For the CDR3, the DNA is TGTGCCAGCAGCTTGATCCAGGGTCTGAACACTGAAGCTTTCTTT. It translates to CASSLIQGLNTEAFF.

This sequence joins TRBV6-5 and TRBJ1-6, with TRBD1 matching 11 bases. The CDR3 runs to 14 residues. CDR1 is MNHEY and CDR2 is SVGAGI in the germline V gene. The trim removed 7 bases at V and 6 bases at J, leaving 2 bases unmatched. CDR3: CASIGTGGNSPLHF. The DNA of the CDR3 is TGTGCCAGCATCGGGACAGGGGGTAATTCACCCCTCCACTTT.

This chain connects TRBV5-6 to TRBJ1-1, with TRBD1 as a possible D gene (5 bases). V lost 2 bases, J lost 8 bases, and 13 bases lay in between. Germline lookup yields CDR1 SGHDT and CDR2 YYEEEE. This CDR3 spans 13 amino acids. The CDR3: CASSLGGAKEAFF. In DNA form, the CDR3 reads TGTGCCAGCAGCTTAGGCGGGGCGAAGGAAGCTTTCTTT.

The genes are TRBV7-9 and TRBJ1-2, with D tentatively TRBD1 (6 bases). V was pared by 5 bases and J by 4 bases, with 11 bases between. This CDR3 has 13 residues. Germline loops: CDR1 SEHNR, CDR2 FQNEAQ (reference sequence). DNA for the CDR3: TGTGCCAGCAGCCTCGGACAGATCTATGGCTACACCTTC. Its translation is CASSLGQIYGYTF.

The CDR3 DNA reads TGTGCCAGCAGCCTAACCGGGACAGGGCGAAATTCACCCCTCCACTTT. This gives the protein CASSLTGTGRNSPLHF. The chain links TRBV7-2 to TRBJ1-6; TRBD1 matches at 9 bases. This CDR3 comprises 16 residues. Germline CDR1 and CDR2: SGHTA and FQGNSA. The ends lost 5 bases at V and 7 bases at J; junction bases unmatched: 9. The full variable domain, in which reference TRBV7-2 and TRBJ1-6 provide the parts outside the CDR3, is GAGVSQSPSNKVTEKGKDVELRCDPISGHTALYWYRQSLGQGLEFLIYFQGNSAPDKSGLPSDRFSAERTGGSVSTLTIQRTQQEDSAVYLCASSLTGTGRNSPLHFGNGTRLTVT.

The rearrangement links TRBV20-1 to TRBJ1-1; D is uncertain. Germline V gene sequence: CDR1 DFQATT, CDR2 SNEGSKA (reference sequence). This CDR3 region has 10 residues. CDR3 DNA: TGCAGCAGCCGGGAGATTGAAGCTTTCTTT. Its translation is CSSREIEAFF.

V usage is TRBV18 and J usage is TRBJ2-5; TRBD2 matches at 7 bases. Unmatched junction bases numbered 7, after V lost 6 bases and J lost 3 bases. This CDR3 contains 14 residues. The germline V gene encodes CDR1 KGHSH and CDR2 LQKENI. The CDR3 loop reads CASSPGLVEETQYF. In nucleotides, the CDR3 is TGTGCCAGCTCCCCTGGACTAGTCGAAGAGACCCAGTACTTC.

This chain links TRBV19 with TRBJ1-1; no definite D call. V gave up 9 bases and J gave up 5 bases, with 16 bases separating them. The CDR3 contains 13 residues. Germline V gene data show CDR1 as LNHDA and CDR2 as SQIVND (reference sequence). In DNA form, the CDR3 reads TGTGCCAGCGCATACATCGGGAGTACTGAAGCTTTCTTT. Translated, it gives CASAYIGSTEAFF.

The gene calls are TRBV9 and TRBJ2-1; the match to TRBD2 covers 10 bases. Germline assignment: CDR1 SGDLS and CDR2 YYNGEE. The trim removed 2 bases at V and 5 bases at J, leaving 4 bases unmatched. The CDR3 spans 15 residues. As DNA, the CDR3 is TGTGCCAGCAGCGTTAGCGGGGGGTTTGACAATGAGCAGTTCTTC. Protein product: CASSVSGGFDNEQFF.

The chain couples TRBV5-4 to TRBJ2-1; 7 nucleotides agree with TRBD2. This CDR3 is built from 13 residues. In germline, CDR1 is SGHNT, CDR2 YYREEE (reference sequence). V dropped 4 bases and J dropped 6; count of bases not matched to a gene: 4. The CDR3 spells CASSPRTSNEQFF. The CDR3 nucleotides read TGTGCCAGCAGCCCCCGGACTAGCAATGAGCAGTTCTTC.

The chain has TRBV19 and TRBJ1-1; D uncertain. Germline CDR1 and CDR2: LNHDA and SQIVND (reference sequence). The V end was cut by 7 bases, the J end by 4 bases, with 13 bases between. This CDR3 spans 13 amino acids. The CDR3 DNA is TGTGCCAGTACCCATGGCGGGAGCACTGAAGCTTTCTTT. Translated: CASTHGGSTEAFF.

The chain uses TRBV14 and TRBJ1-2; the D gene is possibly TRBD1 (5 bases). CDR1 and CDR2 from the germline V gene are SGHDN and FVKESK. V was pared by 0 bases and J by 3 bases, with 23 bases between. This CDR3 spans 19 amino acids. CDR3 DNA sequence: TGTGCCAGCAGCCAAGATTACTGGCGGGGCAATACGGCGGACTATGGCTACACCTTC. Translation: CASSQDYWRGNTADYGYTF.

This clone has just one count. The chain is built from TRBV15 and TRBJ1-2; D is possibly TRBD1 (5 bases). The CDR3 covers 15 residues. Germline values: CDR1 LNHNV, CDR2 YYDKDF (reference sequence). V lost 1 base and J 7 bases, leaving 16 bases between the germline ends. The CDR3 DNA reads as TGTGCCACCAGCAGAGTGGACGGGGGGAGGGGTGGCTACACCTTC. Translation: CATSRVDGGRGGYTF.

The rearrangement uses TRBV30 and TRBJ1-3; 8 bases agree with TRBD1. Germline V gives CDR1 GTSNPN, CDR2 SVGIG (reference sequence). V shed 2 bases, J shed 2 bases, and the junction held 5 bases outside the gene matches. This CDR3 region has 15 residues. The CDR3 region has the DNA TGTGCCTGGAGTAGCCAACAGGGGGCTGGAAACACCATATATTTT. It specifies CAWSSQQGAGNTIYF.

The CDR3 loop is CAIKGLQGGDTQYF. The CDR3 nucleotides read TGTGCCATCAAAGGATTACAGGGCGGAGATACGCAGTATTTT. The V and J genes are TRBV10-3 and TRBJ2-3, with a possible D match to TRBD1 (6 bases). V lost 7 bases and J lost 5, with 16 bases in between. The V gene's germline CDR1 is ENHRY and CDR2 SYGVKD. CDR3 length: 14 residues.

The gene calls are TRBV19 and TRBJ1-2, with D uncertain. Germline V gives CDR1 LNHDA, CDR2 SQIVND (reference sequence). The CDR3 loop spans 11 amino acids. V was cut by 9 bases and J by 3 bases, with 8 bases left in between. CDR3 sequence (DNA): TGTGCCAGCGCCGACTACTATGGCTACACCTTC. Protein product: CASADYYGYTF.

V usage is TRBV13 and J usage is TRBJ2-3, with 9 nucleotides matching TRBD2. J lost 6 bases, V lost 0 bases, and 10 bases had no gene match. CDR3 length: 17 amino acids. CDR1 PRHDT and CDR2 FYEKMQ come from the germline V gene (reference sequence). DNA of the CDR3: TGTGCCAGCAGCTTAGGGGCCAGCGGGGGGTCCTTGGATACGCAGTATTTT. Amino acid sequence: CASSLGASGGSLDTQYF.

This rearrangement joins TRBV12-5 to TRBJ2-7; D is unresolved. CDR1 is LGHNT and CDR2 is FRNRAP in the germline V gene. CDR3 size: 12 residues. The V end was cut by 3 bases, the J end by 4 bases, with 7 bases between. CDR3 residues: CASGLAIYEQYF. DNA of the CDR3: TGTGCTAGTGGTTTAGCCATATACGAGCAGTACTTC.

The chain is built from TRBV4-3 and TRBJ1-2; D remains unclear. Germline V gives CDR1 LGHNA, CDR2 YSLEER. Trimming cost V 6 bases and J 4 bases, with 18 bases left between them. The CDR3 loop spans 15 amino acids. The CDR3 DNA reads TGCGCCAGCAGTCCGGCAGGAAGTCTTTCCTATGGCTACACCTTC. It encodes CASSPAGSLSYGYTF.

The J gene is TRBJ2-1, the V gene TRBV9, with TRBD1 as a possible D gene (5 bases). In germline, CDR1 is SGDLS, CDR2 YYNGEE. The CDR3 has 15 amino acids. Trimming removed 2 bases from V and 5 bases from J, with 14 bases in between. In DNA form, the CDR3 reads TGTGCCAGCAGCGTCCAGGGCAGCCATAACAATGAGCAGTTCTTC. Translating gives CASSVQGSHNNEQFF.

In this sample, this clone turned up once. J is TRBJ2-5 and V is TRBV10-3; TRBD1 might be the D (5 bases). Germline CDR1 ENHRY, CDR2 SYGVKD. Trimming removed 1 base from V and 5 bases from J, with 8 bases in between. CDR3 length: 13 amino acids. CDR3 in amino acids: CAISELKGETQYF. CDR3 nucleotide sequence: TGTGCCATCAGTGAGTTAAAGGGGGAGACCCAGTACTTC.

The genes are TRBV9 and TRBJ1-2; 10 bases map to TRBD1. Per germline, CDR1 SGDLS and CDR2 YYNGEE. Trimming at V came to 3 bases and at J to 7 bases, leaving 9 bases not matched to a gene. The CDR3 runs 15 residues. The CDR3 DNA reads as TGTGCCAGCAGCGAAAAGACAGGGGGCAGGTTTGGCTACACCTTC. It translates to CASSEKTGGRFGYTF.

The CDR3 DNA reads TGTGCCATCAGCTACGGGACAGTAGCGGGGGGGAGCTCCTACGAGCAGTACTTC. It is translated as CAISYGTVAGGSSYEQYF. The genes are TRBV10-3 and TRBJ2-7, with 11 bases aligning to TRBD2. Trimming cost V 6 bases and J 0 bases; bases outside gene matches: 13. CDR3 size: 18 residues. The germline V gene has CDR1 ENHRY and CDR2 SYGVKD.

The chain joins TRBV7-2 to TRBJ1-5, with D possibly being TRBD1 (6 bases). CDR3 length: 17 residues. V lost 1 base and J 0 bases, leaving 13 bases between the germline ends. CDR1 and CDR2 (germline): SGHTA, FQGNSA. CDR3 protein: CASSLGVTGTSNQPQHF. CDR3 bases: TGTGCCAGCAGCTTAGGGGTTACAGGGACTAGCAATCAGCCCCAGCATTTT.

V usage is TRBV5-1 and J usage is TRBJ2-7; 10 nucleotides line up with TRBD1. The CDR3 sequence is 15 residues long. Germline loops: CDR1 SGHRS, CDR2 YFSETQ. After removal of 1 base from V and 6 bases from J, the junction contained 7 bases not matched to a gene. CDR3 in DNA: TGCGCCAGCAGCTTGTGGGGGACAGGGGAGGGCGAGCAGTACTTC. Residues: CASSLWGTGEGEQYF.

The chain is built from TRBV2 and TRBJ2-1, with 8 nucleotides matching TRBD2. The CDR3 loop spans 13 amino acids. V dropped 8 bases and J dropped 7; count of bases not matched to a gene: 7. The germline gives CDR1 SNHLY, CDR2 FYNNEI. CDR3 protein: CASVRREGNEQFF. The CDR3 nucleotides read TGTGCCAGCGTTAGACGGGAGGGGAATGAGCAGTTCTTC. The whole variable domain, remainder taken from reference TRBV2 and TRBJ2-1, is EPEVTQTPSHQVTQMGQEVILRCVPISNHLYFYWYRQILGQKVEFLVSFYNNEISEKSEIFDDQFSVERPDGSNFTLKIRSTKLEDSAMYFCASVRREGNEQFFGPGTRLTVL.

This clone was recorded a few times. The rearrangement joins TRBV27 to TRBJ1-2, with a weak D call TRBD1 (6 bases). Trimming took 0 bases from V and 8 from J, leaving 13 bases between them. In germline, CDR1 is MNHEY, CDR2 SMNVEV (reference sequence). The CDR3 has 14 amino acids. In DNA, the CDR3 is TGTGCCAGCAGTTTATCGTGGGACACCCCAGGCTACACCTTC. Its protein product is CASSLSWDTPGYTF.

The chain combines TRBV4-3 with TRBJ1-1; tentatively, D is TRBD1 (6 bases). Germline-derived CDR1 and CDR2 are LGHNA and YSLEER. V dropped 4 bases and J dropped 5 bases, with 17 bases sitting between them. This CDR3 spans 15 amino acids. This CDR3 is CASSPGQLLGTEAFF. CDR3 sequence (DNA): TGCGCCAGCAGCCCCGGACAGCTCCTAGGGACTGAAGCTTTCTTT.